This passage covers 31 T cell receptor beta chains from one sample sequenced in a study of blood T cell repertoires in COVID-19. The protocol was immunoSEQ multiplex PCR, while the TCRdb copy is restricted to in-frame clones and leaves out a portion. This table has 300,000 to 350,000 clones, under 90% appearing once. The sample taken for sequencing was peripheral blood. These receptors were obtained from a woman under 40 with COVID-19, enrolled during active disease.

In this sample, this clone turned up a few times. V gene TRBV30 combines with J gene TRBJ1-4; 9 nucleotides align to TRBD1. V lost 4 bases, J lost 8 bases, and 11 bases stayed unmatched. Germline V gene lookup returns CDR1 GTSNPN and CDR2 SVGIG (reference sequence). There are 15 residues in the CDR3. Here the CDR3 reads CAWTSKGTGKEKLFF. The CDR3 nucleotides are TGTGCCTGGACTTCCAAGGGGACAGGGAAGGAAAAACTGTTTTTT.

V is TRBV6-1 and J is TRBJ2-7; a weak D match, TRBD2 (6 bases). The CDR3 runs to 16 residues. Germline assignment: CDR1 MNHNS and CDR2 SASEGT. Trimming cost V 4 bases and J 1 base, with 17 bases left between them. This chain's CDR3 is CASSVFLMGGSYEQYF. The CDR3 DNA is TGTGCCAGCAGTGTATTCCTTATGGGGGGATCCTACGAGCAGTACTTC.

The sample holds one count of this clone. The V gene is TRBV7-2, the J gene TRBJ2-5, with TRBD2 as a possible D gene (7 bases). From germline, CDR1 is SGHTA and CDR2 FQGNSA. With 3 bases removed from V and 4 bases from J, the gap between germline ends came to 18 bases. This CDR3 comprises 16 residues. As DNA, the CDR3 is TGTGCCAGCAGCTTCTTAGGGGGGGGGCAGAGAGAGACCCAGTACTTC. This sequence encodes CASSFLGGGQRETQYF.

The rearrangement uses TRBV7-2 and TRBJ2-3, with no clear D. V was cut by 0 bases and J by 0 bases, with 7 bases left in between. CDR3 length: 15 residues. Looked up from germline, CDR1 is SGHTA and CDR2 is FQGNSA. In DNA, the CDR3 is TGTGCCAGCAGCTTAGCGGCCCTCAGCACAGATACGCAGTATTTT. Translated, it gives CASSLAALSTDTQYF.

This clone appeared many times. The rearrangement joins TRBV7-2 to TRBJ2-7; no reliable D call. The CDR3 contains 14 residues. From germline, CDR1 is SGHTA and CDR2 FQGNSA. V was shortened by 5 bases and J by 4 bases, with 15 bases between the two germline ends. The CDR3 DNA is TGTGCCAGCAGCCGGAGAAGGTTTAGTTACGAGCAGTACTTC. Its protein is CASSRRRFSYEQYF.

The chain joins TRBV30 to TRBJ2-1; 12 nucleotides line up with TRBD2. CDR1 and CDR2 from the germline V gene are GTSNPN and SVGIG (reference sequence). V shed 4 bases and J 2 bases; nucleotides not matched to a gene: 3. The CDR3 has 15 amino acids. CDR3 region: CAWTRLAGAYNEQFF. CDR3 nucleotide sequence: TGTGCCTGGACAAGACTAGCGGGAGCCTACAATGAGCAGTTCTTC.

Of note for this clone: The junction differs from germline at one of its ends, possibly a read error. The genes are TRBV7-6 and TRBJ1-1; TRBD1 matches 7 bases. From germline, CDR1 is SGHVS and CDR2 FNYEAQ. This CDR3 has 16 amino acids. Written as DNA, the CDR3 is TGTGCCAGCAGATTAGAGCAAGGGGGCGGAAACACTGAAGCTTTCTTT. It translates to CASRLEQGGGNTEAFF.

The chain carries TRBV6-5 and TRBJ2-7; 7 positions agree with TRBD1. The ends lost 6 bases at V and 4 bases at J; junction bases unmatched: 6. From germline, CDR1 is MNHEY and CDR2 SVGAGI. This CDR3 region has 13 residues. In DNA form, the CDR3 reads TGTGCCAGCAGAGAGGGGGCGGCTTACGAGCAGTACTTC. It codes for CASREGAAYEQYF.

This chain joins TRBV3-1 (or the pseudogene TRBV3-2) and TRBJ1-4; 7 nucleotides line up with TRBD1. V shed 4 bases and J 8 bases; nucleotides not matched to a gene: 13. Germline lookup yields CDR1 LGHDT and CDR2 YNNKEL (reference sequence). This CDR3 is built from 16 residues. The CDR3 sequence: CASSLSQTGPGEKLFF. The CDR3 coding sequence is TGTGCCAGCAGCCTCTCCCAGACAGGGCCTGGAGAAAAACTGTTTTTT.

The chain joins TRBV7-2 to TRBJ1-1; D gene uncertain. The CDR3 has 14 residues. The germline V and J ends were trimmed by 2 bases and 1 base, with 8 bases remaining between them. The V gene's germline CDR1 is SGHTA and CDR2 FQGNSA. The CDR3 sequence: CASSLRGTNTEAFF. CDR3 nucleotides: TGTGCCAGCAGCTTACGGGGTACGAACACTGAAGCTTTCTTT.

The chain recombines TRBV19 with TRBJ1-5; 10 bases are a match to TRBD1. The V gene's germline CDR1 is LNHDA and CDR2 SQIVND (reference sequence). With 7 bases clipped from V and 7 bases from J, the junction kept 7 bases outside the gene matches. This CDR3 comprises 14 residues. CDR3 in amino acids: CASIGGTGEQPQHF. The CDR3 nucleotides read TGTGCCAGTATTGGGGGGACAGGGGAACAGCCCCAGCATTTT.

This clone was seen a few times. The CDR3 here is CAWGVEELFF. CDR3 DNA sequence: TGTGCCTGGGGCGTTGAGGAACTGTTTTTT. The chain combines TRBV30 with TRBJ1-4; D is unclear. Trimming took 5 bases from V and 12 from J, leaving 10 bases between them. From germline, CDR1 is GTSNPN and CDR2 SVGIG (reference sequence). CDR3 length: 10 residues.

The chain combines TRBV6-2 or TRBV6-3 with TRBJ2-2; 16 positions match TRBD2. Germline lookup yields CDR1 MNHEY and CDR2 SVGEGT. The J segment lost 5 bases and the V segment lost 4 bases, leaving 4 bases of the junction unmatched. The CDR3 has 17 residues. The CDR3 loop reads CASSSGLAGGQTGELFF. CDR3 coding DNA: TGTGCCAGCAGTTCGGGACTAGCGGGAGGGCAGACCGGGGAGCTGTTTTTT.

The chain has TRBV5-1 and TRBJ2-2; D gene unclear. V gave up 0 bases and J gave up 7 bases, with 13 bases separating them. Germline assignment: CDR1 SGHRS and CDR2 YFSETQ. The CDR3 sequence is 15 residues long. This chain's CDR3 is CASSLVWLEIGELFF. The DNA of the CDR3 is TGCGCCAGCAGCTTGGTTTGGCTAGAAATCGGGGAGCTGTTTTTT.

The chain combines TRBV5-1 with TRBJ2-7; 7 bases agree with TRBD1. The germline CDR1 and CDR2 sequences are SGHRS and YFSETQ. Trimming cost V 0 bases and J 7 bases; bases outside gene matches: 10. The CDR3 totals 15 residues. The CDR3 bases are TGCGCCAGCAGCTTGGCGCAGGGGGTCCTTTCAGAGCAGTACTTC. Its protein is CASSLAQGVLSEQYF.

The chain combines TRBV5-1 with TRBJ2-5; D might be TRBD1 (6 bases). The V gene's germline CDR1 is SGHRS and CDR2 YFSETQ. V was shortened by 0 bases and J by 2 bases, with 14 bases between the two germline ends. The length of the CDR3 is 16 residues. The CDR3 bases are TGCGCCAGCAGCTTGGTAGGGGGAGCTGTTCAAGAGACCCAGTACTTC. Translation: CASSLVGGAVQETQYF.

The chain uses TRBV7-9 and TRBJ2-1; D gene uncertain. V lost 4 bases and J lost 7, with 14 bases in between. CDR3 length: 14 residues. Germline loops: CDR1 SEHNR, CDR2 FQNEAQ (reference sequence). The chain's CDR3 is CASSSFAYINEQFF. The CDR3, as DNA: TGTGCCAGCAGCTCGTTCGCTTACATAAATGAGCAGTTCTTC.

On this clone itself: At one of its ends the junction is not consistent with the germline gene, which may arise from a read error. Other DNA sequences of this sample code for an identical CDR3. This rearrangement joins TRBV29-1 to TRBJ2-7, with D possibly being TRBD2 (6 bases). The CDR3 consists of 12 residues. The V gene's germline CDR1 is SQVTM and CDR2 ANQGSEA. CDR3 residues: CSFRTNSYEQYF. In nucleotides, the CDR3 is TGTAGCTTCCGGACTAACTCCTACGAGCAGTACTTC.

The chain links TRBV7-2 to TRBJ2-3; 7 positions match TRBD2. This CDR3 has 16 amino acids. Unmatched junction bases numbered 9, after V lost 5 bases and J lost 1 base. CDR1 is SGHTA, CDR2 FQGNSA, per germline. The chain's CDR3 is CASSTRRLAGTDTQYF. The CDR3 DNA reads as TGTGCCAGCAGCACGAGGCGGCTAGCGGGCACAGATACGCAGTATTTT.

This clone was counted a single time. This chain joins TRBV27 and TRBJ1-1; tentatively, D is TRBD1 (5 bases). The V end was cut by 5 bases, the J end by 1 base, with 11 bases between. Germline V gene sequence: CDR1 MNHEY, CDR2 SMNVEV (reference sequence). This CDR3 comprises 14 residues. Written as DNA, the CDR3 is TGTGCCAGCAGTCTATACACAGGGAACACTGAAGCTTTCTTT. This gives the protein CASSLYTGNTEAFF.

The chain employs TRBV7-6 and TRBJ2-1, with TRBD2 matching over 7 bases. V trimming: 5 bases; J trimming: 7 bases; junction bases outside the gene matches: 20. CDR3 length equals 18 residues. Germline-derived CDR1 and CDR2 are SGHVS and FNYEAQ. The CDR3 DNA reads as TGTGCCAGCAGCCCCCTGAGTTCCGGGGAGGGACGCATTAATGAGCAGTTCTTC. This translates into CASSPLSSGEGRINEQFF.

The J gene is TRBJ2-2, the V gene TRBV3-1 (or the pseudogene TRBV3-2); 14 bases align to TRBD2. From germline, CDR1 is LGHDT and CDR2 YNNKEL (reference sequence). V was clipped by 3 bases and J by 4 bases; unmatched bases: 7. CDR3 length: 18 residues. This CDR3 reads CASSQGGLAGVSTGELFF. CDR3 nucleotide sequence: TGTGCCAGCAGCCAGGGGGGACTAGCGGGAGTAAGCACCGGGGAGCTGTTTTTT.

The gene calls are TRBV24-1 and TRBJ2-1; the match to TRBD2 covers 11 bases. In germline, CDR1 is KGHDR, CDR2 SFDVKD. Germline trimming cut 7 bases from V and 7 bases from J; bases unmatched to any gene: 11. The CDR3 consists of 16 residues. CDR3 DNA sequence: TGTGCCACCAGGGGCACTAGCGGGAGAGGGGAAAATGAGCAGTTCTTC. Translating gives CATRGTSGRGENEQFF.

The chain combines TRBV5-1 with TRBJ2-7; 8 bases map to TRBD1. Germline V gives CDR1 SGHRS, CDR2 YFSETQ. This CDR3 has 15 residues. J gave up 2 bases and V 0 bases, and 4 bases lay outside the gene matches. CDR3 bases: TGCGCCAGCAGCTTGGCGATGACAGGGGCCTACGAGCAGTACTTC. Translating it yields CASSLAMTGAYEQYF.

The rearrangement links TRBV7-9 to TRBJ1-5; D gene uncertain. The ends were cut back, 2 bases at V and 5 bases at J, with 7 bases in the middle. The CDR3 consists of 13 residues. Germline CDR1 and CDR2: SEHNR and FQNEAQ (reference sequence). CDR3 DNA sequence: TGTGCCAGCAGCTTATCGAGCGATCAGCCCCAGCATTTT. It yields the protein CASSLSSDQPQHF.

V usage is TRBV5-1 and J usage is TRBJ1-1; 9 bases agree with TRBD1. This CDR3 comprises 17 residues. V lost 4 bases to trimming and J lost 0 bases; unmatched junction nucleotides: 10. CDR1 SGHRS and CDR2 YFSETQ come from the germline V gene. The CDR3 region has the DNA TGCGCCAGCAGCCGGACCGGGACAGGGATAATGAACACTGAAGCTTTCTTT. Protein: CASSRTGTGIMNTEAFF.

J is TRBJ1-5 and V is TRBV7-3; TRBD1 might be the D (5 bases). Looked up from germline, CDR1 is SGHTA and CDR2 is FQGTGA. The V end lost 7 bases, the J end lost 5 bases, and 9 bases lay between the germline ends. The length of the CDR3 is 12 residues. CDR3 loop: CASNTGDQPQHF. Written as DNA, the CDR3 is TGTGCCAGCAACACGGGGGATCAGCCCCAGCATTTT. The complete variable domain, with remaining parts taken from reference TRBV7-3 and TRBJ1-5, reads GAGVSQTPSNKVTEKGKYVELRCDPISGHTALYWYRQSLGQGPEFLIYFQGTGAADDSGLPNDRFFAVRPEGSVSTLKIQRTERGDSAVYLCASNTGDQPQHFGDGTRLSIL.

J is TRBJ2-7 and V is TRBV7-9; the D gene is possibly TRBD1 (5 bases). The CDR3 covers 14 residues. Germline lookup yields CDR1 SEHNR and CDR2 FQNEAQ (reference sequence). Trimming removed 7 bases from V and 7 bases from J, with 20 bases in between. CDR3 protein: CASMEGQKTREQYF. CDR3 in DNA: TGTGCCAGCATGGAAGGACAAAAAACGAGGGAGCAGTACTTC. Full variable domain (rest looked up from reference TRBV7-9 and TRBJ2-7): DTGVSQNPRHKITKRGQNVTFRCDPISEHNRLYWYRQTLGQGPEFLTYFQNEAQLEKSRLLSDRFSAERPKGSFSTLEIQRTEQGDSAMYLCASMEGQKTREQYFGPGTRLTVT.

The CDR3 is CSVEMGAGDGYTF. In DNA form, the CDR3 reads TGCAGCGTTGAAATGGGGGCCGGGGATGGCTACACCTTC. V gene TRBV29-1 combines with J gene TRBJ1-2; D is perhaps TRBD1 (6 bases). Germline V lookup: CDR1 SQVTM, CDR2 ANQGSEA. The CDR3 sequence is 13 residues long. V was pared by 2 bases and J by 6 bases, with 13 bases between.

The J gene is TRBJ2-7, the V gene TRBV10-3; no clear D gene. Trimming pared 0 bases from V and 1 base from J, leaving 10 bases between. Germline values: CDR1 ENHRY, CDR2 SYGVKD. The CDR3 is 15 amino acids. The CDR3 sequence: CAISESQARSYEQYF. DNA for the CDR3: TGTGCCATCAGTGAGTCGCAGGCCCGTTCCTACGAGCAGTACTTC.

This clone showed up just a few times. This chain connects TRBV28 to TRBJ1-2, with a possible D match to TRBD1 (6 bases). The CDR3 is 14 residues long. V was pared by 6 bases and J by 1 base, with 12 bases between. Germline assignment: CDR1 MDHEN and CDR2 SYDVKM. The CDR3 DNA sequence: TGTGCCAGCAGACGGACAGCTGGTAACTATGGCTACACCTTC. Its translation: CASRRTAGNYGYTF.